The clone carrying this T cell receptor beta chain came up a few times. This entry is derived from a study of blood T cell repertoires in COVID-19. Looked up from germline, CDR1 is MGHDK and CDR2 is SYGVNS. J gave up 2 bases and V 5 bases, and 6 bases lay outside the gene matches. The CDR3 is 15 amino acids. Sequencing used immunoSEQ multiplex PCR; TCRdb keeps in-frame clones, though not all of them. Counted here are over 300,000 clones, 85% to 90% occurring once; the ten biggest clones make up 6.5% to 7%. The V and J genes are TRBV25-1 and TRBJ2-1; 7 bases are a match to TRBD2. What was sequenced was peripheral blood. The receptor's source is a man aged 18-30 years with active or convalescent COVID-19. CDR3 nucleotides: TGTGCCAGCAGTCCCCCTCTAGCGGCCTACAATGAGCAGTTCTTC. This encodes CASSPPLAAYNEQFF.